These 6 T cell receptor beta chains were all obtained from the same sample, sequenced in a study of control samples from healthy donors and cancer patients. Some clones are missing from TCRdb's copy, which holds only in-frame ones; the method was immunoSEQ multiplex PCR. The sample contains 190,000 or so clones, just under 95% of which appear only once. Sequences were obtained from blood. These receptors were obtained from a man between 18 and 29 years old in good health.

The V and J genes are TRBV4-1 and TRBJ2-7; TRBD1 is a possible D gene (5 bases). Between the trimmed V and J ends, which lost 1 base and 0 bases, there was a span of 10 bases. Germline V gives CDR1 MGHRA, CDR2 YSYEKL. The CDR3 is made up of 15 amino acids. The CDR3 loop reads CASSQVTGSSYEQYF. The CDR3 DNA follows: TGCGCCAGCAGCCAAGTAACAGGTAGCTCCTACGAGCAGTACTTC.

This chain links TRBV11-2 with TRBJ2-2; D remains ambiguous. The CDR3 is made up of 13 amino acids. Looked up from germline, CDR1 is SGHAT and CDR2 is FQNNGV. V was clipped by 3 bases and J by 4 bases, with 6 bases between them. CDR3 protein: CASSFIATGELFF. The CDR3 coding sequence is TGTGCCAGCAGCTTTATAGCCACCGGGGAGCTGTTTTTT.

This clone was recorded only once. The chain is built from TRBV19 and TRBJ2-1; no clear D. The CDR3 contains 13 residues. The V and J ends lost 10 bases and 5 bases respectively, with 15 bases between them. Germline V gene lookup returns CDR1 LNHDA and CDR2 SQIVND (reference sequence). Here the CDR3 DNA reads TGTGCCACCTTAAGGCCTTGGGACAATGAGCAGTTCTTC. Translated: CATLRPWDNEQFF.

V and J are TRBV5-8 and TRBJ1-2, with 9 bases lining up with TRBD1. The CDR3 spans 14 residues. V lost 5 bases to trimming and J lost 4 bases; unmatched junction nucleotides: 6. Germline assignment: CDR1 SGHTS and CDR2 YDEGEE. The CDR3 is CASSRTGDSYGYTF. CDR3 bases: TGTGCCAGCAGTCGGACAGGGGATAGCTATGGCTACACCTTC.

The V gene is TRBV27, the J gene TRBJ2-7, with TRBD1 matching 12 bases. The CDR3 sequence is 18 residues long. J lost 0 bases, V lost 7 bases, and 13 bases had no gene match. CDR1 is MNHEY and CDR2 is SMNVEV in the germline V gene (reference sequence). DNA of the CDR3: TGTGCCAGCACCCCCCGGGGACAGGGGGCCCAATACTCCTACGAGCAGTACTTC. Translated: CASTPRGQGAQYSYEQYF.

J is TRBJ2-1 and V is TRBV24-1, with TRBD2 as a possible D gene (5 bases). The CDR3 extends over 15 amino acids. Germline V CDR1 and CDR2: KGHDR, SFDVKD. V was pared by 4 bases and J by 5 bases, with 14 bases between. The DNA of the CDR3 is TGTGCCACCAGTGACCCAGAGAGGGCAGACAATGAGCAGTTCTTC. Translated, it gives CATSDPERADNEQFF.